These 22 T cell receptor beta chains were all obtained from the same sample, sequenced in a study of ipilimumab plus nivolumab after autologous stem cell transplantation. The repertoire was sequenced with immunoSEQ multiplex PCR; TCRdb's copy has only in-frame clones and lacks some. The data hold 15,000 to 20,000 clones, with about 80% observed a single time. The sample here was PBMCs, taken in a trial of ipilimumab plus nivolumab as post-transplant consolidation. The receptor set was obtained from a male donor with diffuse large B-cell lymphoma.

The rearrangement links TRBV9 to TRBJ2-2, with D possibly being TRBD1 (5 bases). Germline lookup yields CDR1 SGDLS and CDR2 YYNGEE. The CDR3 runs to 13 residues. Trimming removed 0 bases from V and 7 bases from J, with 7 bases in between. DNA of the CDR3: TGTGCCAGCAGCGTAGCAGGGTTCGGGGAGCTGTTTTTT. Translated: CASSVAGFGELFF.

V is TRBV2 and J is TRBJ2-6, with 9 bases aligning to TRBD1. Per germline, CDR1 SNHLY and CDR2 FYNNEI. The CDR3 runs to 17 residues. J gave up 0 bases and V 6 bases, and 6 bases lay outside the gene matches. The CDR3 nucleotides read TGTGCCAGCAGGCGGGGGACAGGGAGCTCTGGGGCCAACGTCCTGACTTTC. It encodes CASRRGTGSSGANVLTF.

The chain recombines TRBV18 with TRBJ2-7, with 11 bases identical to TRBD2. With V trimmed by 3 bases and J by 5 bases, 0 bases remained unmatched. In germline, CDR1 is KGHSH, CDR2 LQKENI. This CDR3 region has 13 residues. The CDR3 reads CASSPGLADEQYF. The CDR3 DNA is TGTGCCAGCTCACCGGGACTAGCGGACGAGCAGTACTTC.

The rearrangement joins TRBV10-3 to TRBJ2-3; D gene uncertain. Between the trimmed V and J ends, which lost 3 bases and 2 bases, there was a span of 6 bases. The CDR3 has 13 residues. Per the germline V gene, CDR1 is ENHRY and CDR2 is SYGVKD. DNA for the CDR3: TGTGCCATCAGTGACGGCCACACAGATACGCAGTATTTT. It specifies CAISDGHTDTQYF.

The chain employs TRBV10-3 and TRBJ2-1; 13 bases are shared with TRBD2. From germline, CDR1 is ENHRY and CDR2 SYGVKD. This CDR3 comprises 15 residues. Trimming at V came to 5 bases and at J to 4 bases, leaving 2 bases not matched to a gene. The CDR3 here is CAISPTSGGYNEQFF. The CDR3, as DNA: TGTGCCATCAGTCCGACTAGCGGGGGGTACAATGAGCAGTTCTTC.

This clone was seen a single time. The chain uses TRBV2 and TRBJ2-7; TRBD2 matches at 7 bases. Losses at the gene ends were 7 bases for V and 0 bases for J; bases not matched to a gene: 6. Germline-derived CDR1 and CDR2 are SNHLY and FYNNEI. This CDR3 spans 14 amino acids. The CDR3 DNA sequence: TGTGCCAGCACCCCCGGCGGGGGCTCCTACGAGCAGTACTTC. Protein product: CASTPGGGSYEQYF.

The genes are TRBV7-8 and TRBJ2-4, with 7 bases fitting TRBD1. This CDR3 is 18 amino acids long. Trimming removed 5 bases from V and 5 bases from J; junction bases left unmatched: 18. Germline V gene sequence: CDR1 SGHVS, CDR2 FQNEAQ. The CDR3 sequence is CASSASEGALWGENIQYF. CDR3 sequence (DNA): TGTGCCAGCAGCGCGTCCGAGGGGGCACTTTGGGGCGAAAACATTCAGTACTTC.

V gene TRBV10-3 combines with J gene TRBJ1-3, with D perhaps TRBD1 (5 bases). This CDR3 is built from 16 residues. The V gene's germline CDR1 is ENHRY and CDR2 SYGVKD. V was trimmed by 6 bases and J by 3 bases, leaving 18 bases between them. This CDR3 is CAISTLGRSLGNTIYF. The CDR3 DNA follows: TGTGCCATCAGCACCCTGGGACGGTCGCTTGGAAACACCATATATTTT.

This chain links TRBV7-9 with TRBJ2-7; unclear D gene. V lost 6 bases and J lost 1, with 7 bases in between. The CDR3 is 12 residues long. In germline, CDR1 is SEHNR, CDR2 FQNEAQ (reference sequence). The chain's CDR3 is CASRQESYEQYF. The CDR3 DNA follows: TGTGCCAGCAGGCAAGAATCCTACGAGCAGTACTTC.

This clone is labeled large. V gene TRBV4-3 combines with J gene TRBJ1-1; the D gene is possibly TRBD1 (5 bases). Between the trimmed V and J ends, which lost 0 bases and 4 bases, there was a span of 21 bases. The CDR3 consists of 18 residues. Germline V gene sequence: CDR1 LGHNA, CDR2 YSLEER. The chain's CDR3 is CASSQDLETRGLGTEAFF. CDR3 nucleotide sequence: TGCGCCAGCAGCCAAGACCTTGAGACCCGGGGCTTAGGCACTGAAGCTTTCTTT.

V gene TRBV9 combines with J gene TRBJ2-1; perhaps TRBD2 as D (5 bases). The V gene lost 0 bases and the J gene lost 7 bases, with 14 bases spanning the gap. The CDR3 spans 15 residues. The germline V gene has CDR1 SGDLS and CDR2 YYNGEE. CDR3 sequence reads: CASSVGGSGRNEQFF. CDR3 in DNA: TGTGCCAGCAGCGTAGGAGGGTCTGGCAGGAATGAGCAGTTCTTC.

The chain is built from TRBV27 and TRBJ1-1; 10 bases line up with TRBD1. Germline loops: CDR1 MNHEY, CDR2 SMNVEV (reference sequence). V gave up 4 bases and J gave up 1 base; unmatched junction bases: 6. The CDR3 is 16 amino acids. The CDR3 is CASSYLRQGANTEAFF. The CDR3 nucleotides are TGTGCCAGCAGTTACCTAAGACAGGGGGCGAACACTGAAGCTTTCTTT.

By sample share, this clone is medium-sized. CDR3 loop: CASSYSRGQQETQYF. CDR3 sequence (DNA): TGTGCCAGCAGTTACTCGCGGGGGCAACAAGAGACCCAGTACTTC. The chain joins TRBV6-5 to TRBJ2-5, with a weak D call TRBD2 (7 bases). CDR1 is MNHEY and CDR2 is SVGAGI in the germline V gene. The CDR3 has 15 residues. The V end was cut by 0 bases, the J end by 2 bases, with 10 bases between.

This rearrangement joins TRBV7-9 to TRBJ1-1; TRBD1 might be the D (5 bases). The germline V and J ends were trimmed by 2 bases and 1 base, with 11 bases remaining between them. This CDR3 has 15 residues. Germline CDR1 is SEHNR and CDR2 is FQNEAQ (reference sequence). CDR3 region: CASSLTDTANTEAFF. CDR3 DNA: TGTGCCAGCAGCTTAACGGACACGGCGAACACTGAAGCTTTCTTT.

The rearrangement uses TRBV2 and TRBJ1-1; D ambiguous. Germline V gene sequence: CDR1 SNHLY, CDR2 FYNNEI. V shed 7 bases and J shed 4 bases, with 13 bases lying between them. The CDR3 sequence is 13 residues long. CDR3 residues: CASTLGWGTEAFF. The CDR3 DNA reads TGTGCCAGCACCTTAGGCTGGGGCACTGAAGCTTTCTTT.

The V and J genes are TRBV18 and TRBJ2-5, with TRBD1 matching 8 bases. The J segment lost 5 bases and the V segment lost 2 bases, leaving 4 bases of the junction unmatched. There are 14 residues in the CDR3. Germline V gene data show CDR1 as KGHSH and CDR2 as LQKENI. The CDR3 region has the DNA TGTGCCAGCTCACCAGGGACAGGCCCGGAGACCCAGTACTTC. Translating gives CASSPGTGPETQYF.

The DNA of the CDR3 is TGTGCCAGCAGTCCCACACCCGGCAAACTGTTTTTT. Its translation: CASSPTPGKLFF. The chain joins TRBV2 to TRBJ1-4, with D unresolved. The V gene's germline CDR1 is SNHLY and CDR2 FYNNEI. Trimming cost V 5 bases and J 11 bases, with 12 bases left between them. CDR3 length: 12 amino acids.

For the CDR3, the DNA is TGTGCCAGCAGCGGCAGAACCCCCGGCGGTAGTGAAAAACTGTTTTTT. Its protein is CASSGRTPGGSEKLFF. The rearrangement uses TRBV5-5 and TRBJ1-4; D is unclear. Germline CDR1 SGHKS, CDR2 YYEKEE (reference sequence). This CDR3 has 16 amino acids. V was shortened by 4 bases and J by 7 bases, with 20 bases between the two germline ends.

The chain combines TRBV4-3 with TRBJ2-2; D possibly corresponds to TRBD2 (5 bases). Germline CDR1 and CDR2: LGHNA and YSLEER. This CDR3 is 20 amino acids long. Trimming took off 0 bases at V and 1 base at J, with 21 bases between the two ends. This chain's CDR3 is CASSQDLGISGWGNTGELFF. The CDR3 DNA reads TGCGCCAGCAGCCAAGATCTCGGGATTTCGGGGTGGGGGAACACCGGGGAGCTGTTTTTT.

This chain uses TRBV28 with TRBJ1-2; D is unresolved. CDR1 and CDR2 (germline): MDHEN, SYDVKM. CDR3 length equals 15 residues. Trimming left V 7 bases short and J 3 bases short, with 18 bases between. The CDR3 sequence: CASKTPQEKDYGYTF. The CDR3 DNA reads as TGTGCCAGCAAAACCCCCCAGGAGAAAGACTATGGCTACACCTTC.

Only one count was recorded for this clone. The CDR3 coding sequence is TGTGCCAGCAGGTCAGGGTTCTTCTCCTACAATGAGCAGTTCTTC. As protein: CASRSGFFSYNEQFF. The J gene is TRBJ2-1, the V gene TRBV2; a weak D match, TRBD1 (5 bases). CDR1 is SNHLY and CDR2 is FYNNEI in the germline V gene. V dropped 6 bases and J dropped 0 bases, with 12 bases sitting between them. The length of the CDR3 is 15 residues.

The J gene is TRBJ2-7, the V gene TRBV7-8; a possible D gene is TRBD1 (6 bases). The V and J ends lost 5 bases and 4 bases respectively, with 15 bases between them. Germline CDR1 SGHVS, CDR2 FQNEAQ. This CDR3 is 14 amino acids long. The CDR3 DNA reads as TGTGCCAGCAGCCTCGCTCAGGGGCGGTACGAGCAGTACTTC. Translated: CASSLAQGRYEQYF.